The 29 T cell receptor beta chains below were found in one sample sequenced in a study of shared clonotypes between healthy human individuals. The data were produced by immunoSEQ multiplex PCR, yet TCRdb's version contains in-frame clones alone and is incomplete. In the table there are some 1.4 million clones, roughly 96% of which are singletons. Sequences were obtained from naive CD4+ T cells sorted from blood. Regarding subset: CD45RA+ positively selected. Receptors originate from a man aged 30-40 years in good health.

Regarding this clone: Different DNA sequences within this sample yield the same CDR3. The chain is built from TRBV20-1 and TRBJ2-2; D call uncertain. V was cut by 2 bases and J by 6 bases, with 4 bases left in between. From germline, CDR1 is DFQATT and CDR2 SNEGSKA (reference sequence). The CDR3 has 11 residues. The DNA of the CDR3 is TGCAGTGCTAGATCTCCCGGGGAGCTGTTTTTT. As protein: CSARSPGELFF.

The chain has TRBV7-8 and TRBJ2-1, with D possibly matching TRBD2 (5 bases). Germline assignment: CDR1 SGHVS and CDR2 FQNEAQ. This CDR3 is 18 amino acids long. V shed 1 base and J shed 0 bases, with 16 bases lying between them. DNA of the CDR3: TGTGCCAGCAGCTTAGGTGGGTGGAGGCAAACCTCCTACAATGAGCAGTTCTTC. It translates to CASSLGGWRQTSYNEQFF.

V and J are TRBV29-1 and TRBJ1-2; unclear D gene. The germline V gene has CDR1 SQVTM and CDR2 ANQGSEA. Trimming removed 2 bases from V and 6 bases from J, with 16 bases in between. The CDR3 loop spans 14 amino acids. This chain's CDR3 is CSVESSVEKDGYTF. CDR3 DNA sequence: TGCAGCGTTGAAAGCTCAGTAGAAAAGGATGGCTACACCTTC.

V is TRBV7-2 and J is TRBJ2-1; maybe TRBD2 (5 bases). The CDR3 length is 15 residues. The germline gives CDR1 SGHTA, CDR2 FQGNSA. Trimming stripped 2 bases from V and 0 bases from J, with 8 bases between. The CDR3 region has the DNA TGTGCCAGCAGCTTACAGCGGTTCTCCTACAATGAGCAGTTCTTC. Translating it yields CASSLQRFSYNEQFF. Full variable domain (remainder filled in from reference TRBV7-2 and TRBJ2-1): GAGVSQSPSNKVTEKGKDVELRCDPISGHTALYWYRQSLGQGLEFLIYFQGNSAPDKSGLPSDRFSAERTGGSVSTLTIQRTQQEDSAVYLCASSLQRFSYNEQFFGPGTRLTVL.

The genes are TRBV10-3 and TRBJ2-5; D ambiguous. The CDR3 is 13 residues long. Between the trimmed V and J ends, which lost 6 bases and 1 base, there was a span of 9 bases. Germline assignment: CDR1 ENHRY and CDR2 SYGVKD. This chain's CDR3 is CAIRGAAQETQYF. CDR3 DNA sequence: TGTGCCATCAGGGGTGCGGCCCAAGAGACCCAGTACTTC.

The rearrangement links TRBV5-8 to TRBJ2-5, with 12 positions matching TRBD1. Trimming took 4 bases from V and 2 from J; bases not matched to a gene: 9. Germline assignment: CDR1 SGHTS and CDR2 YDEGEE. The CDR3 consists of 17 residues. DNA of the CDR3: TGTGCCAGCAGCCCGGGACAGGGGGCACGGTATCAAGAGACCCAGTACTTC. Its protein is CASSPGQGARYQETQYF.

The rearrangement joins TRBV7-6 to TRBJ2-5, with 7 bases that match TRBD2. Germline V CDR1 and CDR2: SGHVS, FNYEAQ. V dropped 2 bases and J dropped 4; count of bases not matched to a gene: 4. The length of the CDR3 is 14 residues. CDR3 DNA sequence: TGTGCCAGCAGCTTAAGGACTAGTCGAGAGACCCAGTACTTC. It yields the protein CASSLRTSRETQYF.

The rearrangement joins TRBV18 to TRBJ2-1; D unclear. Trimming cost V 3 bases and J 6 bases, with 15 bases left between them. The CDR3 is made up of 15 amino acids. Germline values: CDR1 KGHSH, CDR2 LQKENI. The CDR3 coding sequence is TGTGCCAGCTCACCCCGTTCAGCCGCGTTCAATGAGCAGTTCTTC. Residues: CASSPRSAAFNEQFF. The entire variable domain, with the rest obtained from reference TRBV18 and TRBJ2-1, is as follows: NAGVMQNPRHLVRRRGQEARLRCSPMKGHSHVYWYRQLPEEGLKFMVYLQKENIIDESGMPKERFSAEFPKEGPSILRIQQVVRGDSAAYFCASSPRSAAFNEQFFGPGTRLTVL.

The chain joins TRBV27 to TRBJ2-5, with TRBD1 identical over 8 bases. Germline loops: CDR1 MNHEY, CDR2 SMNVEV (reference sequence). Unmatched junction bases numbered 22, after V lost 8 bases and J lost 5 bases. This CDR3 contains 18 residues. CDR3 protein: CASGRNRGLGFSAETQYF. The CDR3 DNA reads as TGTGCCAGCGGAAGGAACAGGGGGTTGGGTTTTTCCGCCGAGACCCAGTACTTC.

The V call is TRBV28, the J call TRBJ2-7; TRBD1 matches 9 bases. Unmatched junction bases numbered 11, after V lost 4 bases and J lost 4 bases. The CDR3 is made up of 16 amino acids. Germline values: CDR1 MDHEN, CDR2 SYDVKM. CDR3 loop: CASSWVRDRVLYEQYF. CDR3 coding DNA: TGTGCCAGCAGTTGGGTAAGGGACAGGGTCTTGTACGAGCAGTACTTC.

This clone appeared a single time. This sequence joins TRBV5-6 and TRBJ1-1, with TRBD1 as a possible D gene (6 bases). The germline gives CDR1 SGHDT, CDR2 YYEEEE. The germline V and J ends were trimmed by 4 bases and 1 base, with 17 bases remaining between them. CDR3 size: 16 residues. CDR3 in DNA: TGTGCCAGCAGCCGACAACAGGGACGGGCGAACACTGAAGCTTTCTTT. Protein product: CASSRQQGRANTEAFF.

The chain combines TRBV4-1 with TRBJ1-2; perhaps TRBD1 as D (6 bases). The germline V gene encodes CDR1 MGHRA and CDR2 YSYEKL. Trimming left V 0 bases short and J 8 bases short, with 13 bases between. The CDR3 sequence is 14 residues long. CDR3 protein: CASSQDQGTTGYTF. The CDR3 nucleotides are TGCGCCAGCAGCCAAGATCAGGGGACCACAGGCTACACCTTC.

The chain has TRBV28 and TRBJ2-7; D gene ambiguous. V lost 5 bases to trimming and J lost 12 bases, with 14 bases between them. This CDR3 is 11 amino acids long. Germline values: CDR1 MDHEN, CDR2 SYDVKM. The CDR3 DNA reads as TGTGCCAGCAGTGCCCAGTCATCTCCGTACTTC. Amino acid sequence: CASSAQSSPYF. The variable domain in full, completed from reference TRBV28 and TRBJ2-7, reads DVKVTQSSRYLVKRTGEKVFLECVQDMDHENMFWYRQDPGLGLRLIYFSYDVKMKEKGDIPEGYSVSREKKERFSLILESASTNQTSMYLCASSAQSSPYFGPGTRLTVT.

CDR3 protein: CATNRGLNTGELFF. DNA of the CDR3: TGTGCCACTAACAGGGGGCTGAACACCGGGGAGCTGTTTTTT. The chain has TRBV10-3 and TRBJ2-2, with TRBD1 matching 9 bases. CDR1 ENHRY and CDR2 SYGVKD come from the germline V gene. The CDR3 is 14 residues long. Germline trimming cut 10 bases from V and 1 base from J; bases unmatched to any gene: 4.

V gene TRBV30 combines with J gene TRBJ1-2; D unclear. Germline CDR1 reads GTSNPN; CDR2 reads SVGIG (reference sequence). The CDR3 length is 15 residues. Trimming cost V 0 bases and J 4 bases, with 15 bases left between them. Here the CDR3 DNA reads TGTGCCTGGAGTGTAGAAGCCACTCGGCTCTATGGCTACACCTTC. Residues: CAWSVEATRLYGYTF.

The chain recombines TRBV10-1 with TRBJ2-1; D gene ambiguous. V was shortened by 6 bases and J by 2 bases, with 8 bases between the two germline ends. This CDR3 has 13 amino acids. Germline-derived CDR1 and CDR2 are WNHNN and SYGVQD (reference sequence). The CDR3 DNA sequence: TGCGCCAGCAGCGAAGGGACCTACAATGAGCAGTTCTTC. Translated: CASSEGTYNEQFF.

The chain carries TRBV4-3 and TRBJ2-3; 7 positions agree with TRBD1. This CDR3 has 15 amino acids. Germline trimming cut 2 bases from V and 0 bases from J; bases unmatched to any gene: 2. Per germline, CDR1 LGHNA and CDR2 YSLEER. The CDR3: CASSQRDSSTDTQYF. For the CDR3, the DNA is TGCGCCAGCAGCCAAAGGGACAGTAGCACAGATACGCAGTATTTT.

The V and J genes are TRBV9 and TRBJ1-2; no definite D call. Trimming took 0 bases from V and 8 from J, leaving 20 bases between them. CDR1 is SGDLS and CDR2 is YYNGEE in the germline V gene. CDR3 length equals 16 residues. In nucleotides, the CDR3 is TGTGCCAGCAGCGTAGACCAGAATCCGGGCCTAAGGGGCTACACCTTC. The encoded protein is CASSVDQNPGLRGYTF.

V gene TRBV5-8 combines with J gene TRBJ2-1; D uncertain. The CDR3 is made up of 11 amino acids. Germline V gives CDR1 SGHTS, CDR2 YDEGEE. V gave up 4 bases and J gave up 4 bases, with 3 bases separating them. CDR3 nucleotides: TGTGCCAGCAGCCAATACAATGAGCAGTTCTTC. Translating gives CASSQYNEQFF.

The chain combines TRBV5-4 with TRBJ1-4; possibly TRBD1 for D (5 bases). Germline V gene data show CDR1 as SGHNT and CDR2 as YYREEE (reference sequence). This CDR3 region has 13 residues. Trimming left V 9 bases short and J 0 bases short, with 9 bases between. The chain's CDR3 is CAIRDSTNEKLFF. DNA of the CDR3: TGTGCCATAAGGGACTCAACTAATGAAAAACTGTTTTTT. Full variable domain (rest looked up from reference TRBV5-4 and TRBJ1-4): ETGVTQSPTHLIKTRGQQVTLRCSSQSGHNTVSWYQQALGQGPQFIFQYYREEENGRGNFPPRFSGLQFPNYSSELNVNALELDDSALYLCAIRDSTNEKLFFGSGTQLSVL.

The V gene is TRBV5-1, the J gene TRBJ2-6, with 11 bases matching TRBD2. With V trimmed by 2 bases and J by 3 bases, 1 base remained unmatched. The CDR3 is 16 amino acids. Germline lookup yields CDR1 SGHRS and CDR2 YFSETQ. DNA for the CDR3: TGCGCCAGCAGCTTACTAGCGGGAGATGGGGCCAACGTCCTGACTTTC. Translated: CASSLLAGDGANVLTF.

V and J are TRBV10-1 and TRBJ2-5; D is unclear. CDR3 length equals 14 residues. Germline-derived CDR1 and CDR2 are WNHNN and SYGVQD (reference sequence). V lost 4 bases and J lost 2, with 11 bases in between. The DNA of the CDR3 is TGCGCCAGCAGTGGAGGTTTCGGGCAAGAGACCCAGTACTTC. The encoded protein is CASSGGFGQETQYF.

V gene TRBV5-1 combines with J gene TRBJ2-7; D gene unclear. Trimming pared 1 base from V and 4 bases from J, leaving 15 bases between. The CDR3 spans 15 residues. Germline CDR1 reads SGHRS; CDR2 reads YFSETQ. CDR3 DNA sequence: TGCGCCAGCAGCTTGTTGTTACAAGACCCTTACGAGCAGTACTTC. It is translated as CASSLLLQDPYEQYF.

Only one count was recorded for this clone. This rearrangement joins TRBV11-2 to TRBJ2-5, with D unclear. Per the germline V gene, CDR1 is SGHAT and CDR2 is FQNNGV. The CDR3 consists of 12 residues. V shed 4 bases and J shed 1 base, with 4 bases lying between them. This chain's CDR3 is CASSWSQETQYF. Here the CDR3 DNA reads TGTGCCAGCAGCTGGTCCCAAGAGACCCAGTACTTC.

This clone occurred once. This same CDR3 is encoded by further DNA sequences in the sample. This chain joins TRBV28 and TRBJ2-1; no firm D call. V was clipped by 5 bases and J by 3 bases, with 5 bases between them. The V gene's germline CDR1 is MDHEN and CDR2 SYDVKM. This CDR3 spans 12 amino acids. In DNA form, the CDR3 reads TGTGCCAGCAGTCCCGGCTACAATGAGCAGTTCTTC. This gives the protein CASSPGYNEQFF.

The rearrangement uses TRBV5-1 and TRBJ2-7; TRBD2 aligns across 14 bases. This CDR3 region has 19 residues. Losses at the gene ends were 4 bases for V and 0 bases for J; bases not matched to a gene: 12. Germline-derived CDR1 and CDR2 are SGHRS and YFSETQ. In DNA form, the CDR3 reads TGCGCCAGCAGCCGCCGGGACAGGGGGACTAGCGGGAGCTCCTACGAGCAGTACTTC. It codes for CASSRRDRGTSGSSYEQYF.

This clone was picked up one time. CDR3 DNA: TGTGCCAGCAGTTACTCATGGCAGGAAGCTTTCTTT. This gives the protein CASSYSWQEAFF. The chain couples TRBV6-6 to TRBJ1-1; D ambiguous. The CDR3 has 12 amino acids. Trimming pared 0 bases from V and 8 bases from J, leaving 7 bases between. Germline CDR1 reads MNHNY; CDR2 reads SVGAGI (reference sequence).

The chain links TRBV27 to TRBJ1-1; D unresolved. The germline V gene encodes CDR1 MNHEY and CDR2 SMNVEV (reference sequence). The length of the CDR3 is 14 residues. V dropped 3 bases and J dropped 2 bases, with 10 bases sitting between them. CDR3 nucleotide sequence: TGTGCCAGCAGTTTGGGTCAGCCCAACACTGAAGCTTTCTTT. Amino acid sequence: CASSLGQPNTEAFF.

J is TRBJ2-7 and V is TRBV9; D might be TRBD2 (6 bases). Looked up from germline, CDR1 is SGDLS and CDR2 is YYNGEE. The V and J ends lost 0 bases and 0 bases respectively, with 13 bases between them. This CDR3 region has 16 residues. CDR3: CASSVGVGGGSYEQYF. The CDR3 coding sequence is TGTGCCAGCAGCGTAGGAGTGGGGGGAGGCTCCTACGAGCAGTACTTC. Variable domain in full (rest from reference TRBV9 and TRBJ2-7): DSGVTQTPKHLITATGQRVTLRCSPRSGDLSVYWYQQSLDQGLQFLIQYYNGEERAKGNILERFSAQQFPDLHSELNLSSLELGDSALYFCASSVGVGGGSYEQYFGPGTRLTVT.